Each of the 12 T cell receptor beta chains below was sequenced from the same sample in a study of shared T cell receptors in the human thymus. Sequencing was performed with immunoSEQ multiplex PCR; in TCRdb, only in-frame clones are kept and a portion is missing. The repertoire holds hundreds of thousands of clones, with more than 75% as singletons. The same data also contributed to another study, on human thymus T cells.

Sequenced sample: thymocytes. These receptors were obtained from a boy under two years old with a congenital heart defect.

CDR3 residues: CASSLRREGHHEQYF. DNA of the CDR3: TGTGCCAGCAGCTTGAGACGGGAGGGCCACCACGAGCAGTACTTC. J is TRBJ2-7 and V is TRBV5-6; TRBD2 matches at 8 bases. J gave up 5 bases and V 1 base, and 8 bases lay outside the gene matches. The length of the CDR3 is 15 residues. Germline V gives CDR1 SGHDT, CDR2 YYEEEE.

This clone was detected only a few times. This sequence joins TRBV11-2 and TRBJ2-7; weak D call: TRBD2 (5 bases). Germline lookup yields CDR1 SGHAT and CDR2 FQNNGV. The CDR3 sequence is 11 residues long. The germline V and J ends were trimmed by 9 bases and 3 bases, with 9 bases remaining between them. The CDR3 region is CASRGLYEQYF. In nucleotides, the CDR3 is TGTGCCAGTCGAGGACTCTACGAGCAGTACTTC.

This clone was seen only once. CDR3 nucleotide sequence: TGTGCCAGCAGTCCGATAGCGGGAGCAGATACGCAGTATTTT. Its protein product is CASSPIAGADTQYF. V usage is TRBV28 and J usage is TRBJ2-3; 9 bases line up with TRBD2. The CDR3 is made up of 14 amino acids. The junction had 4 bases not matched to a gene; V was cut back by 5 bases and J by 4 bases. Per the germline V gene, CDR1 is MDHEN and CDR2 is SYDVKM.

V usage is TRBV7-2 and J usage is TRBJ2-1; D is possibly TRBD1 (6 bases). V was shortened by 6 bases and J by 7 bases, with 10 bases between the two germline ends. Germline V gene lookup returns CDR1 SGHTA and CDR2 FQGNSA. The CDR3 runs to 12 residues. CDR3 in DNA: TGTGCCAGCAGACAGGGTACGAATGAGCAGTTCTTC. Protein: CASRQGTNEQFF.

For this clone: Mismatch with germline at one junction end may stem from a read error. The chain couples TRBV7-6 to TRBJ2-1; tentative D call: TRBD2 (6 bases). Germline V gene lookup returns CDR1 SGHVS and CDR2 FNYEAQ. This CDR3 comprises 15 residues. This chain's CDR3 is CASSLPGLSFNEQFF. CDR3 nucleotides: TGTGCCAGCAGCTTACCGGGACTTTCCTTCAATGAGCAGTTCTTC.

The V gene is TRBV2, the J gene TRBJ2-2, with 7 bases aligning to TRBD2. CDR1 is SNHLY, CDR2 FYNNEI, per germline. Unmatched junction bases numbered 11, after V lost 10 bases and J lost 6 bases. This CDR3 has 14 residues. The DNA for the CDR3 is TGTGCCACAAGAGCGGGAAGGGGTCCCGGGGAGCTGTTTTTT. It codes for CATRAGRGPGELFF.

The chain joins TRBV15 to TRBJ2-5; D perhaps matches TRBD2 (6 bases). The J call could be wrong; TRBJ2-7 is a better fit for the DNA end. Germline V gene lookup returns CDR1 LNHNV and CDR2 YYDKDF (reference sequence). The CDR3 is made up of 18 amino acids. The CDR3 coding sequence is TGTGCCACCAGCAACCCAAGGCCCTCAAGGAGGGGACCCTACGAGCAGTACTTC. It codes for CATSNPRPSRRGPYEQYF.

The V call is TRBV9, the J call TRBJ2-3; a possible D gene is TRBD2 (7 bases). V was shortened by 4 bases and J by 5 bases, with 17 bases between the two germline ends. Germline CDR1 is SGDLS and CDR2 is YYNGEE. The CDR3 is 15 amino acids. The CDR3 here is CASSPPGGHGDTQYF. The CDR3 DNA reads TGTGCCAGCAGCCCCCCGGGGGGACACGGAGATACGCAGTATTTT.

The chain employs TRBV18 and TRBJ2-3, with TRBD2 identical over 10 bases. V dropped 4 bases and J dropped 1; count of bases not matched to a gene: 2. The CDR3 length is 15 residues. In germline, CDR1 is KGHSH, CDR2 LQKENI. In DNA form, the CDR3 reads TGTGCCAGCTCACGAGGGACTAGCGGCACAGATACGCAGTATTTT. It is translated as CASSRGTSGTDTQYF.

The chain employs TRBV27 and TRBJ1-1; D is uncertain. The CDR3 extends over 14 amino acids. The V gene lost 5 bases and the J gene lost 0 bases, with 10 bases spanning the gap. Germline CDR1 and CDR2: MNHEY and SMNVEV (reference sequence). The CDR3 is CASSHYSVNTEAFF. CDR3 DNA: TGTGCCAGCAGTCACTACTCCGTGAACACTGAAGCTTTCTTT.

V and J are TRBV29-1 and TRBJ2-2, with TRBD1 identical over 8 bases. The V segment lost 8 bases and the J segment 4 bases; nucleotides outside the gene matches: 6. The germline gives CDR1 SQVTM, CDR2 ANQGSEA. The CDR3 has 13 residues. This CDR3 is CSTGTGSTGELFF. For the CDR3, the DNA is TGCAGCACCGGGACAGGCTCCACCGGGGAGCTGTTTTTT.

J is TRBJ2-3 and V is TRBV25-1; weak D call: TRBD1 (6 bases). V dropped 6 bases and J dropped 0 bases, with 13 bases sitting between them. The germline V gene encodes CDR1 MGHDK and CDR2 SYGVNS. The CDR3 is 15 residues long. The CDR3 nucleotides are TGTGCCAGCAGCTCCGGGACAATAAGCACAGATACGCAGTATTTT. This encodes CASSSGTISTDTQYF.